The 2 T cell receptor beta chains below come from one sample, sequenced in a study of T cells in Graves' hyperthyroidism and ophthalmopathy. What was amplified from RNA transcripts were TCR beta CDR3 regions. TCR CDR3 regions were first amplified by RT-PCR with HTBI primers. TCRdb re-derived calls from the multiplex PCR reads in MiXCR, one entry per CDR3 protein. The sample includes hundreds of thousands of distinct CDR3 sequences, roughly 20% seen only once; the top ten take under 65%. Material for sequencing was blood. The receptors shown here come from a young man with Graves' ophthalmopathy.

V is TRBV7-9 and J is TRBJ2-1, with 7 bases that match TRBD2. This CDR3 region has 16 residues. The junction had 14 bases not matched to a gene; V was cut back by 5 bases and J by 7 bases. Per the germline V gene, CDR1 is SEHNR and CDR2 is FQNEAQ (reference sequence). The CDR3 DNA is TGTGCCAGCAGCCCTCTGGCTAGGCGGGAGTATAATGAGCAGTTCTTC. It specifies CASSPLARREYNEQFF.

This clonotype has at least ten counts. The chain links TRBV18 to TRBJ2-2; D unclear. The CDR3 has 13 residues. Germline-derived CDR1 and CDR2 are KGHSH and LQKENI. V was clipped by 0 bases and J by 4 bases, with 3 bases between them. The CDR3 DNA follows: TGTGCCAGCTCACCACCGTTCACCGGGGAGCTGTTTTTT. Its protein is CASSPPFTGELFF.